This T cell receptor beta chain was obtained from a study of PD-L1 blockade in urothelial cancer. Time point in this sample: pretreatment peripheral blood. Patients' urothelial carcinoma was locally advanced or metastatic. V dropped 1 base and J dropped 2 bases, with 9 bases sitting between them. In germline, CDR1 is SGHNT, CDR2 YYREEE (reference sequence). CDR3 size: 15 residues. Assay: immunoSEQ multiplex PCR; the TCRdb copy retains only in-frame clones and omits some. The repertoire holds almost 90,000 clones, 80% to 85% seen once, with over 2% in the top ten. Specimen: PBMCs, collected around atezolizumab (anti-PD-L1) treatment. The chain couples TRBV5-4 to TRBJ2-2; a weak D match, TRBD2 (6 bases). This receptor was identified in a man aged 60-69 years with urothelial cancer. DNA of the CDR3: TGTGCCAGCAGCTTGCGCGGGGTTAACACCGGGGAGCTGTTTTTT. It is translated as CASSLRGVNTGELFF.